The clone carrying this TCR beta chain was seen at least ten times. Its specificity is unknown. This sample is part of a study of response to subunit inactivated influenza vaccine. TCRdb reanalysed the RT-PCR reads using MiXCR and keeps one entry per CDR3 protein. The table records 150,000 to 200,000 distinct CDR3 sequences, about 10% of them present only once. Study findings and constraints: Authors suggested each seasonal flu vaccination may recruit only limited numbers of new T cells.

Trimming cost V 0 bases and J 8 bases, with 6 bases left between them. Germline CDR1 is SGDLS and CDR2 is YYNGEE. The CDR3 runs to 12 residues. The rearrangement joins TRBV9 to TRBJ2-1, with no clear D. Specimen: non-naive T cells sorted from PBMCs, collected on the day of vaccination. This receptor was obtained from a man aged 45-60 years who received an inactivated influenza vaccine. The CDR3 DNA reads as TGTGCCAGCAGCGTAGTAGAGGATGAGCAGTTCTTC. This translates into CASSVVEDEQFF.